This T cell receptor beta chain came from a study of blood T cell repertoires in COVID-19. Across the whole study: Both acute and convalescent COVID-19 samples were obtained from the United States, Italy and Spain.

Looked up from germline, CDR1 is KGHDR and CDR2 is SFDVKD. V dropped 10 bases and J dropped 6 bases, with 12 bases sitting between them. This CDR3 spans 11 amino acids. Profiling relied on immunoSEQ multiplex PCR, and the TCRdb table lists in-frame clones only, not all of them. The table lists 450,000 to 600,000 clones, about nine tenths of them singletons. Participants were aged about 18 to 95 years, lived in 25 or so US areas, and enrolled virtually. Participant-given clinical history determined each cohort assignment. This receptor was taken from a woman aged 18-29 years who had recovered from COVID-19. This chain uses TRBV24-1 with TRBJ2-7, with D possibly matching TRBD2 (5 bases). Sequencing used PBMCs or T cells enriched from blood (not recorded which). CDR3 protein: CATGEGSEQYF. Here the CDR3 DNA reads TGTGCCACAGGAGAGGGCAGCGAGCAGTACTTC.